This TCR beta chain originates from a study of shared clonotypes between healthy human individuals. CDR1 and CDR2 (germline): MNHEY, SVGAGI. The CDR3 loop spans 15 amino acids. Unmatched junction bases numbered 6, after V lost 2 bases and J lost 6 bases. Assay used: immunoSEQ multiplex PCR; TCRdb lists only in-frame clones, some missing. The table records 2,100,000 or so clones, around 95% of them present only once. The clonotype was recovered from a man younger than 35 in good health. The genes are TRBV6-5 and TRBJ2-1; 8 bases are a match to TRBD2. The sample taken for sequencing was naive CD4+ T cells sorted from blood. Subset: CD45RA+ positively selected. CDR3 DNA sequence: TGTGCCAGCAGTTACGGGGGGAGCGGGAGCAATGAGCAGTTCTTC. This codes for CASSYGGSGSNEQFF.